The 25 T cell receptor beta chains below come from one sample, sequenced in a study of human T cells and chemical hapten exposure. TCRdb ran MiXCR on the RACE reads and lists one entry per CDR3 protein. The top ten hold 3% to 4.5% of the sample, which has approximately 68,000 distinct CDR3 sequences, 7.5% to 9.5% seen once. Described time point: patch test 2, 6 weeks after DPC sensitization. The treatment: therapeutic diphenylcyclopropenone sensitization with weekly scalp DPC. The material sequenced was whole blood, taken in connection with sensitization to the hapten diphenylcyclopropenone (DPC). These receptors originate from a woman aged 50 to 65 with alopecia areata. Some clones in this sample may be carry-over from other donors' samples.

There are many counts of this clonotype. J is TRBJ1-6 and V is TRBV7-9; 7 bases align to TRBD1. In germline, CDR1 is SEHNR, CDR2 FQNEAQ (reference sequence). This CDR3 has 16 amino acids. Unmatched junction bases numbered 9, after V lost 4 bases and J lost 6 bases. The CDR3 bases are TGTGCCAGCAGCTCAACCTTACAGGGGCTTAATTCACCCCTCCACTTT. It encodes CASSSTLQGLNSPLHF.

This clonotype was observed many times. The chain links TRBV28 to TRBJ2-7; a possible D gene is TRBD2 (5 bases). V was clipped by 6 bases and J by 1 base, with 16 bases between them. This CDR3 spans 15 amino acids. Germline-derived CDR1 and CDR2 are MDHEN and SYDVKM. CDR3 region: CASRPQRAGSYEQYF. As DNA, the CDR3 is TGTGCCAGCAGACCCCAGAGGGCAGGATCCTACGAGCAGTACTTC.

This rearrangement joins TRBV28 to TRBJ1-1, with D uncertain. V lost 6 bases and J lost 5, with 7 bases in between. The length of the CDR3 is 11 residues. Germline V CDR1 and CDR2: MDHEN, SYDVKM. DNA for the CDR3: TGTGCCAGCAGGGGGATGACTGAAGCTTTCTTT. It codes for CASRGMTEAFF.

This clonotype was counted ten times or more. The chain recombines TRBV3-1 with TRBJ1-1; a weak D match, TRBD1 (6 bases). CDR3 length: 14 residues. Germline CDR1 is LGHDT and CDR2 is YNNKEL (reference sequence). V lost 0 bases and J lost 4, with 9 bases in between. CDR3 bases: TGTGCCAGCAGCCAAGAAACAGGGCCCACTGAAGCTTTCTTT. Residues: CASSQETGPTEAFF. Full variable domain (remainder filled in from reference TRBV3-1 and TRBJ1-1): DTAVSQTPKYLVTQMGNDKSIKCEQNLGHDTMYWYKQDSKKFLKIMFSYNNKELIINETVPNRFSPKSPDKAHLNLHINSLELGDSAVYFCASSQETGPTEAFFGQGTRLTVV.

This clonotype showed up just a few times. The rearrangement uses TRBV12-3 or TRBV12-4 and TRBJ2-2; D might be TRBD2 (6 bases). The V end lost 7 bases, the J end lost 3 bases, and 12 bases lay between the germline ends. This CDR3 comprises 14 residues. CDR3 in amino acids: CASNGGVDTGELFF. For the CDR3, the DNA is TGTGCCAGCAATGGCGGGGTCGACACCGGGGAGCTGTTTTTT.

The chain carries TRBV7-2 and TRBJ1-5, with D hard to call. The CDR3 sequence is 15 residues long. Germline V gene sequence: CDR1 SGHTA, CDR2 FQGNSA. The V end lost 7 bases, the J end lost 3 bases, and 16 bases lay between the germline ends. This chain's CDR3 is CASTDHPGPNQPQHF. In DNA, the CDR3 is TGTGCCAGCACCGACCACCCGGGCCCCAATCAGCCCCAGCATTTT.

The J gene is TRBJ2-7, the V gene TRBV7-2; TRBD1 matches at 8 bases. CDR3 length equals 14 residues. Per the germline V gene, CDR1 is SGHTA and CDR2 is FQGNSA. V shed 4 bases and J 3 bases; nucleotides not matched to a gene: 5. The CDR3 sequence is CASSWGQANYEQYF. CDR3 nucleotide sequence: TGTGCCAGCAGCTGGGGACAGGCCAACTACGAGCAGTACTTC.

This clonotype was seen more than once but under ten times. This chain links TRBV29-1 with TRBJ2-4, with D unresolved. CDR1 is SQVTM and CDR2 is ANQGSEA in the germline V gene. Trimming removed 4 bases at V and 2 bases at J, with 6 bases between. The CDR3 has 12 amino acids. This CDR3 reads CSVGDPKNIQYF. Written as DNA, the CDR3 is TGCAGCGTTGGGGATCCCAAAAACATTCAGTACTTC.

This clonotype was picked up many times. The chain has TRBV5-1 and TRBJ2-7; D gene unclear. Germline assignment: CDR1 SGHRS and CDR2 YFSETQ. V lost 2 bases and J lost 0, with 6 bases in between. The length of the CDR3 is 13 residues. DNA of the CDR3: TGCGCCAGCAGCTTAGACAACTCCTACGAGCAGTACTTC. Translating it yields CASSLDNSYEQYF.

This clonotype has more than one count but fewer than ten. The chain carries TRBV7-2 and TRBJ2-3, with TRBD1 as a possible D gene (6 bases). The germline gives CDR1 SGHTA, CDR2 FQGNSA. V lost 4 bases and J 1 base, leaving 18 bases between the germline ends. The CDR3 spans 17 residues. In nucleotides, the CDR3 is TGTGCCAGCAGCTCCCGTAGCATAGGGGGTGGCACAGATACGCAGTATTTT. Translation gives CASSSRSIGGGTDTQYF. Variable domain in full (rest from reference TRBV7-2 and TRBJ2-3): GAGVSQSPSNKVTEKGKDVELRCDPISGHTALYWYRQSLGQGLEFLIYFQGNSAPDKSGLPSDRFSAERTGGSVSTLTIQRTQQEDSAVYLCASSSRSIGGGTDTQYFGPGTRLTVL.

In this sample, this clonotype turned up a few times. The J gene is TRBJ2-2, the V gene TRBV29-1; no clear D. The germline gives CDR1 SQVTM, CDR2 ANQGSEA. The CDR3 is 14 amino acids. V was pared by 4 bases and J by 4 bases, with 13 bases between. CDR3 sequence (DNA): TGCAGCGTTGTGCCTGAGACACCCACCGGGGAGCTGTTTTTT. Its protein product is CSVVPETPTGELFF.

The chain joins TRBV9 to TRBJ2-7; TRBD1 matches 7 bases. CDR1 is SGDLS and CDR2 is YYNGEE in the germline V gene. CDR3 length equals 14 residues. V shed 0 bases, J shed 2 bases, and the junction held 2 bases outside the gene matches. In nucleotides, the CDR3 is TGTGCCAGCAGCGTAGACGGACAGGCCTACGAGCAGTACTTC. Its protein product is CASSVDGQAYEQYF.

This clonotype was counted many times. The rearrangement joins TRBV29-1 to TRBJ1-1; the D gene is possibly TRBD1 (5 bases). The CDR3 length is 13 residues. Per germline, CDR1 SQVTM and CDR2 ANQGSEA. Trimming pared 3 bases from V and 1 base from J, leaving 9 bases between. The CDR3: CSVEGRKNTEAFF. Written as DNA, the CDR3 is TGCAGCGTTGAGGGACGGAAGAACACTGAAGCTTTCTTT.

This clonotype has ten or more counts. The V call is TRBV12-3 or TRBV12-4, the J call TRBJ1-1; D may be TRBD1 (6 bases). The germline V and J ends were trimmed by 6 bases and 8 bases, with 16 bases remaining between them. The CDR3 consists of 13 residues. The CDR3 here is CASSPGTPHEAFF. In DNA form, the CDR3 reads TGTGCCAGCAGCCCAGGGACACCGCACGAAGCTTTCTTT.

The sample holds a few counts of this clonotype. The V and J genes are TRBV29-1 and TRBJ2-7; 7 positions agree with TRBD1. V lost 3 bases, J lost 6 bases, and 14 bases stayed unmatched. The CDR3 runs 15 residues. Germline CDR1 is SQVTM and CDR2 is ANQGSEA. The CDR3 protein is CSVDEGSTGAPEQYF. The CDR3 DNA is TGCAGCGTTGACGAAGGTAGTACAGGGGCACCCGAGCAGTACTTC.

This chain uses TRBV5-4 with TRBJ2-4, with 7 nucleotides matching TRBD2. V dropped 1 base and J dropped 6; count of bases not matched to a gene: 1. The germline V gene encodes CDR1 SGHNT and CDR2 YYREEE (reference sequence). CDR3 length equals 13 residues. The CDR3 DNA is TGTGCCAGCAGCTTGTCGGGAGGAAACATTCAGTACTTC. Translating gives CASSLSGGNIQYF.

The genes are TRBV6-2 or TRBV6-3 and TRBJ2-5, with D tentatively TRBD2 (6 bases). Germline V lookup: CDR1 MNHEY, CDR2 SVGEGT. Trimming removed 1 base at V and 7 bases at J, with 10 bases between. The CDR3 runs 13 residues. CDR3 protein: CASSYYNGGTQYF. The CDR3 DNA follows: TGTGCCAGCAGTTACTACAACGGGGGGACCCAGTACTTC.

At least ten counts were recorded for this clonotype. The chain couples TRBV12-3 or TRBV12-4 to TRBJ1-6; no reliable D call. Trimming stripped 3 bases from V and 7 bases from J, with 7 bases between. This CDR3 has 13 residues. The CDR3 reads CASSFSVNSPLHF. CDR3 nucleotides: TGTGCCAGCAGTTTCTCCGTGAATTCACCCCTCCACTTT.

This clonotype appeared many times. The chain recombines TRBV20-1 with TRBJ1-3, with 7 bases identical to TRBD1. The germline V gene has CDR1 DFQATT and CDR2 SNEGSKA (reference sequence). This CDR3 region has 14 residues. Losses at the gene ends were 0 bases for V and 4 bases for J; bases not matched to a gene: 3. In nucleotides, the CDR3 is TGCAGTGCTAGAGAGACAGGGCGGGGAAACACCATATATTTT. Its translation is CSARETGRGNTIYF.

This rearrangement joins TRBV6-5 to TRBJ2-3; TRBD1 matches at 7 bases. This CDR3 comprises 14 residues. Trimming removed 5 bases from V and 1 base from J; junction bases left unmatched: 3. Germline lookup yields CDR1 MNHEY and CDR2 SVGAGI. The CDR3 sequence is CASSTGTGTDTQYF. For the CDR3, the DNA is TGTGCCAGCAGTACCGGGACAGGCACAGATACGCAGTATTTT.

This clonotype was counted only a few times. V gene TRBV10-3 combines with J gene TRBJ2-2; TRBD2 matches 7 bases. The germline V gene encodes CDR1 ENHRY and CDR2 SYGVKD. This CDR3 is built from 14 residues. Losses at the gene ends were 7 bases for V and 5 bases for J; bases not matched to a gene: 7. The CDR3 region has the DNA TGTGCCATCACAGGGCCCGGGGGGACCGGGGAGCTGTTTTTT. It is translated as CAITGPGGTGELFF.

The chain carries TRBV7-9 and TRBJ1-5; a possible D gene is TRBD1 (5 bases). V dropped 5 bases and J dropped 10 bases, with 18 bases sitting between them. Germline lookup yields CDR1 SEHNR and CDR2 FQNEAQ (reference sequence). The CDR3 has 14 amino acids. The CDR3: CASSIGAGFTPQHF. The CDR3, as DNA: TGTGCCAGCAGCATTGGGGCAGGGTTTACCCCCCAGCATTTT.

This clonotype was seen a handful of times. The chain uses TRBV12-3 or TRBV12-4 and TRBJ1-2; TRBD1 might be the D (6 bases). The CDR3 has 11 amino acids. Trimming shortened V by 5 bases and J by 13 bases, and 14 bases separated the two germline ends. The CDR3 DNA is TGTGCCAGCAGTAAGACTCAGGGGATCACCTTC. This encodes CASSKTQGITF.

V and J are TRBV27 and TRBJ2-7; D remains unclear. The CDR3 extends over 12 amino acids. Germline V gives CDR1 MNHEY, CDR2 SMNVEV (reference sequence). The germline V and J ends were trimmed by 5 bases and 5 bases, with 10 bases remaining between them. In DNA form, the CDR3 reads TGTGCCAGCAGTCCCGATGGACACGAGCAGTACTTC. Translated: CASSPDGHEQYF.

This clonotype turned up a few times. The CDR3, as DNA: TGTGCCAGCAGCTTAGTAGCGGGGGGGCTTGGAGATACGCAGTATTTT. It codes for CASSLVAGGLGDTQYF. The genes are TRBV7-2 and TRBJ2-3; 11 bases are shared with TRBD2. V was clipped by 1 base and J by 5 bases; unmatched bases: 5. The CDR3 has 16 residues. Germline V gene data show CDR1 as SGHTA and CDR2 as FQGNSA. Using reference TRBV7-2 and TRBJ2-3 for the parts outside the CDR3, the full variable domain is GAGVSQSPSNKVTEKGKDVELRCDPISGHTALYWYRQSLGQGLEFLIYFQGNSAPDKSGLPSDRFSAERTGGSVSTLTIQRTQQEDSAVYLCASSLVAGGLGDTQYFGPGTRLTVL.